A single sample is the source of the 6 T cell receptor beta chains below, sequenced in a study of T cell changes during pregnancy in multiple sclerosis. TCRdb keeps only in-frame clones here, not all; method: immunoSEQ multiplex PCR. The table lists 30,000 to 45,000 clones, 85% to 95% of them singletons. Material for sequencing was PBMCs (not recorded whether the cells were cultured). These receptors all come from a female donor with multiple sclerosis, enrolled in a pregnancy study.

Comments on this clone: This sample also contains other DNA sequences that code for the same CDR3. This sequence joins TRBV7-6 and TRBJ2-7; D might be TRBD1 or TRBD2, each matching 5 bases. V gave up 5 bases and J gave up 3 bases, with 11 bases separating them. CDR1 is SGHVS and CDR2 is FNYEAQ in the germline V gene. The CDR3 contains 13 residues. CDR3 region: CASSPGPNYEQYF. Written as DNA, the CDR3 is TGTGCCAGCAGCCCGGGACCAAACTACGAGCAGTACTTC.

CDR3 protein: CASSTYGLAGEETQYF. The CDR3 DNA reads TGTGCCAGCAGCACCTACGGCCTAGCGGGAGAAGAGACCCAGTACTTC. The chain uses TRBV7-6 and TRBJ2-5; the match to TRBD2 covers 10 bases. The CDR3 covers 16 residues. Losses at the gene ends were 5 bases for V and 3 bases for J; bases not matched to a gene: 9. Germline V gene sequence: CDR1 SGHVS, CDR2 FNYEAQ.

The chain combines TRBV6-5 with TRBJ2-5; possibly TRBD1 for D (7 bases). The CDR3 totals 13 residues. Deletions cut 8 bases from V and 5 bases from J, with 15 bases between. Germline values: CDR1 MNHEY, CDR2 SVGAGI. CDR3 loop: CASHAQGRETQYF. CDR3 DNA: TGTGCCAGCCATGCACAGGGGAGGGAGACCCAGTACTTC.

The gene calls are TRBV6-6 and TRBJ2-7; a weak D match, TRBD1 (5 bases). There are 14 residues in the CDR3. CDR1 MNHNY and CDR2 SVGAGI come from the germline V gene (reference sequence). With 0 bases removed from V and 12 bases from J, the gap between germline ends came to 18 bases. The CDR3 region has the DNA TGTGCCAGCAGTTACTCCAACCCGGACATGTCCGCGTACTTC. It specifies CASSYSNPDMSAYF.

This chain links TRBV7-8 with TRBJ1-3, with a possible D match to TRBD1 (5 bases). CDR1 is SGHVS and CDR2 is FQNEAQ in the germline V gene. The CDR3 sequence is 15 residues long. The V end lost 4 bases, the J end lost 0 bases, and 10 bases lay between the germline ends. This CDR3 reads CASSSTETSGNTIYF. The CDR3 DNA is TGTGCCAGCAGCTCGACAGAGACCTCTGGAAACACCATATATTTT. Variable domain in full (rest from reference TRBV7-8 and TRBJ1-3): GAGVSQSPRYKVAKRGQDVALRCDPISGHVSLFWYQQALGQGPEFLTYFQNEAQLDKSGLPSDRFFAERPEGSVSTLKIQRTQQEDSAVYLCASSSTETSGNTIYFGEGSWLTVV.

The chain combines TRBV28 with TRBJ2-3, with D possibly TRBD1 on 5 matching bases. The CDR3 runs 15 residues. Trimming took 3 bases from V and 4 from J, leaving 14 bases between them. From germline, CDR1 is MDHEN and CDR2 SYDVKM. The DNA of the CDR3 is TGTGCCAGCAGTTTGGGGCCTTCGCGCGCAGATACGCAGTATTTT. Protein sequence: CASSLGPSRADTQYF.